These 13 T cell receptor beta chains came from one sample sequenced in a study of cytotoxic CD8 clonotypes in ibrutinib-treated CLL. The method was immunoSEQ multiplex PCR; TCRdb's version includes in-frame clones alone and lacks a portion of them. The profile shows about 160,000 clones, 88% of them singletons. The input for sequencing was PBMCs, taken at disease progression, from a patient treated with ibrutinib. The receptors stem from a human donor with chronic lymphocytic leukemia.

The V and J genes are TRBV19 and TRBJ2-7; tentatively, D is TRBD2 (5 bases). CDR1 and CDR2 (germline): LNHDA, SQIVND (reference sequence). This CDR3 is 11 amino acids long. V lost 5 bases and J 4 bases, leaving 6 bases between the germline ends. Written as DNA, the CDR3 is TGTGCCAGTAGTCCGGGGTACGAGCAGTACTTC. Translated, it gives CASSPGYEQYF.

The CDR3 nucleotides are TGCGCCAGCAGCTTATGGCAGGGGAATGAAAAACTGTTTTTT. Encoded protein: CASSLWQGNEKLFF. The V and J genes are TRBV5-1 and TRBJ1-4; D is perhaps TRBD1 (6 bases). Germline V gene data show CDR1 as SGHRS and CDR2 as YFSETQ. Deletions cut 2 bases from V and 5 bases from J, with 10 bases between. The CDR3 runs to 14 residues.

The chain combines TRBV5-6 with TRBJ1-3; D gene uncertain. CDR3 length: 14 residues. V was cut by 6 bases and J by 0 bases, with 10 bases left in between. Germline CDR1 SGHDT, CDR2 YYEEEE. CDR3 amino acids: CASTETSSGNTIYF. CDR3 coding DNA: TGTGCCAGCACCGAGACGAGCTCTGGAAACACCATATATTTT. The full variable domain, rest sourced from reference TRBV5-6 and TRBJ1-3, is DAGVTQSPTHLIKTRGQQVTLRCSPKSGHDTVSWYQQALGQGPQFIFQYYEEEERQRGNFPDRFSGHQFPNYSSELNVNALLLGDSALYLCASTETSSGNTIYFGEGSWLTVV.

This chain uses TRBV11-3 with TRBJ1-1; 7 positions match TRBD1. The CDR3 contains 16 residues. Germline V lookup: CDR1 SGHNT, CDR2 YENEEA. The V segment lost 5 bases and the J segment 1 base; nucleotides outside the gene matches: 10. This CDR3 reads CASSLRQGRGNTEAFF. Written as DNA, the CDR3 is TGTGCCAGCAGCCTTAGACAGGGCCGAGGGAACACTGAAGCTTTCTTT.

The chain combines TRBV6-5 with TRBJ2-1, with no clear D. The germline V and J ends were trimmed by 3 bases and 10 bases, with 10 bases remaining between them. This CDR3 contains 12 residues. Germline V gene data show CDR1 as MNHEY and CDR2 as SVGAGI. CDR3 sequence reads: CASSYFHGEQFF. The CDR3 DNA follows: TGTGCCAGCAGTTATTTTCATGGAGAGCAGTTCTTC.

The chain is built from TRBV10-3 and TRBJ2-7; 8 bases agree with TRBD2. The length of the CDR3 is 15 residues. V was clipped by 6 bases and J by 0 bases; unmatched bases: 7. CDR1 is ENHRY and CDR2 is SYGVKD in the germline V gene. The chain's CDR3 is CAISSGGQGSYEQYF. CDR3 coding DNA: TGTGCCATCAGCTCGGGGGGGCAGGGCTCCTACGAGCAGTACTTC.

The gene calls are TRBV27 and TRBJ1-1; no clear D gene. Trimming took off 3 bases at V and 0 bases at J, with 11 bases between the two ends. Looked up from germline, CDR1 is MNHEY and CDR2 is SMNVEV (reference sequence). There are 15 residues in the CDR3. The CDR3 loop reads CASSLYPGLNTEAFF. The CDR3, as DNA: TGTGCCAGCAGTTTGTATCCGGGGTTGAACACTGAAGCTTTCTTT.

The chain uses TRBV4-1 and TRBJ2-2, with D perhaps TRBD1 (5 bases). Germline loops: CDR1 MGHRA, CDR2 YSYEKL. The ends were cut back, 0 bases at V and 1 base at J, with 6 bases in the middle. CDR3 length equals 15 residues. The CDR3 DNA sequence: TGCGCCAGCAGCCAAGATCAGGGGAACACCGGGGAGCTGTTTTTT. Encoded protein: CASSQDQGNTGELFF.

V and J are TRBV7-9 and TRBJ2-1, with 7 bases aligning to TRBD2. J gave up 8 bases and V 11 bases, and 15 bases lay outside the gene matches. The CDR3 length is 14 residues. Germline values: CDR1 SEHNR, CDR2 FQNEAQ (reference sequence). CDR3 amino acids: CALHVGTKGDEQFF. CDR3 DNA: TGTGCCTTACACGTCGGGACTAAGGGCGATGAGCAGTTCTTC. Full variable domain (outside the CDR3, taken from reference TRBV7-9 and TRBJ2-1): DTGVSQNPRHKITKRGQNVTFRCDPISEHNRLYWYRQTLGQGPEFLTYFQNEAQLEKSRLLSDRFSAERPKGSFSTLEIQRTEQGDSAMYLCALHVGTKGDEQFFGPGTRLTVL.

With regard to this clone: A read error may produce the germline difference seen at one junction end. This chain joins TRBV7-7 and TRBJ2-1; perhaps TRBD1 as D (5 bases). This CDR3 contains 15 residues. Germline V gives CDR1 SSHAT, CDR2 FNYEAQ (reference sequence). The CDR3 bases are TGTGCTAGCAGCTTAATCCAGGGCGCCTACAATGAGCAGTTCTTC. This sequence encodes CASSLIQGAYNEQFF.

CDR3 nucleotides: TGTGCCAGCACTGGAGGGACTTCACTCAATCAGCCCCAGCATTTT. Its translation: CASTGGTSLNQPQHF. The chain employs TRBV7-8 and TRBJ1-5; a possible D gene is TRBD1 (5 bases). Germline V gives CDR1 SGHVS, CDR2 FQNEAQ. CDR3 length: 15 residues. Between the trimmed V and J ends, which lost 7 bases and 3 bases, there was a span of 16 bases.

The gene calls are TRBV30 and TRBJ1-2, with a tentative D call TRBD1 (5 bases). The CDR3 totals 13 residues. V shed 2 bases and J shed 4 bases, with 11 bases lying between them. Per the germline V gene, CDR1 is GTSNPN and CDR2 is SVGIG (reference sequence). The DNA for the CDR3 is TGTGCCTGGAGTACGGGGCCTACCTATGGCTACACCTTC. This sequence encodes CAWSTGPTYGYTF.

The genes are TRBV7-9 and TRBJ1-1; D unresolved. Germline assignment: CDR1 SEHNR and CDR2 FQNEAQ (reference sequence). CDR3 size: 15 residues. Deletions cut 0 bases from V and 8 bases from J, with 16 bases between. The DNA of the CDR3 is TGTGCCAGCAGCTTAGCGGCTGGTCCTAGACCCGAAGCTTTCTTT. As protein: CASSLAAGPRPEAFF.